The 7 T cell receptor beta chains below were found in one sample sequenced in a study of early T cells in non-severe SARS-CoV-2 infection. TCRdb recomputed calls from the 5' RACE reads with MiXCR, one row per CDR3 protein. Among 40,000 to 45,000 distinct CDR3 sequences listed, roughly 6.1% were seen once. Sample: whole blood, taken at baseline. These receptors all stem from an adult who was a healthcare worker with PCR-confirmed SARS-CoV-2 infection or an uninfected control (not recorded which).

In this sample, this clonotype turned up many times. The chain uses TRBV11-3 and TRBJ1-1; D call uncertain. The length of the CDR3 is 14 residues. Germline lookup yields CDR1 SGHNT and CDR2 YENEEA. Trimming cost V 0 bases and J 0 bases, with 5 bases left between them. The CDR3 DNA is TGTGCCAGCAGCTTAGAGACCGTGAACACTGAAGCTTTCTTT. As protein: CASSLETVNTEAFF.

The V call is TRBV7-9, the J call TRBJ2-7; D uncertain. CDR1 is SEHNR and CDR2 is FQNEAQ in the germline V gene (reference sequence). This CDR3 spans 13 amino acids. The V end was cut by 1 base, the J end by 2 bases, with 6 bases between. CDR3 in DNA: TGTGCCAGCAGCTTAGTAACTGCCTACGAGCAGTACTTC. This translates into CASSLVTAYEQYF.

In its sample, this clonotype was seen a few times. The CDR3 DNA follows: TGTGCCAGCAGCGCCCGAATTAGCGCTGAAGCTTTCTTT. Its protein is CASSARISAEAFF. The V gene is TRBV7-2, the J gene TRBJ1-1, with D hard to call. The V and J ends lost 5 bases and 6 bases respectively, with 13 bases between them. Per the germline V gene, CDR1 is SGHTA and CDR2 is FQGNSA. This CDR3 comprises 13 residues.

The chain combines TRBV30 with TRBJ1-4; 10 bases match TRBD1. This CDR3 comprises 14 residues. With V trimmed by 6 bases and J by 5 bases, 6 bases remained unmatched. CDR1 and CDR2 from the germline V gene are GTSNPN and SVGIG (reference sequence). This CDR3 is CACFRGQGNEKLFF. In DNA, the CDR3 is TGTGCCTGCTTCCGGGGACAGGGGAATGAAAAACTGTTTTTT. Full variable domain (rest looked up from reference TRBV30 and TRBJ1-4): SQTIHQWPATLVQPVGSPLSLECTVEGTSNPNLYWYRQAAGRGLQLLFYSVGIGQISSEVPQNLSASRPQDRQFILSSKKLLLSDSGFYLCACFRGQGNEKLFFGSGTQLSVL.

This clonotype was picked up many times. The rearrangement joins TRBV7-3 to TRBJ2-5; D call uncertain. CDR3 length: 13 amino acids. Germline V gene lookup returns CDR1 SGHTA and CDR2 FQGTGA. V gave up 5 bases and J gave up 6 bases, with 13 bases separating them. CDR3 region: CASSPAGGKTQYF. The CDR3 DNA sequence: TGTGCCAGCAGCCCCGCAGGTGGCAAGACCCAGTACTTC.

This clonotype was counted at least ten times. The chain recombines TRBV2 with TRBJ2-5; D is ambiguous. Germline CDR1 is SNHLY and CDR2 is FYNNEI. V was pared by 9 bases and J by 5 bases, with 13 bases between. The CDR3 loop spans 12 amino acids. The CDR3 is CASRRIGETQYF. DNA of the CDR3: TGTGCCAGTCGTCGGATCGGGGAGACCCAGTACTTC.

This clonotype was found many times. The rearrangement links TRBV4-3 to TRBJ2-1; possible D gene TRBD2, 5 bases. Germline V gene lookup returns CDR1 LGHNA and CDR2 YSLEER. The CDR3 is 16 residues long. V shed 0 bases and J shed 3 bases, with 12 bases lying between them. This CDR3 reads CASSQERLADYNEQFF. The CDR3 nucleotides read TGCGCCAGCAGCCAAGAGCGTCTAGCTGACTACAATGAGCAGTTCTTC.